This TCR beta chain appears in the sequencing data of a study of blood T cell repertoires in COVID-19. Study-level background: Acute-phase and convalescent COVID-19 samples originated in the United States, Italy and Spain. PBMCs, B-cell-depleted T cells, or T cells were the source of the cDNA or gDNA that made up the material.

The authors' processing: Nucleated cell number was recorded as an estimate derived from reference gene primer amplification. This table comes from immunoSEQ multiplex PCR, and its TCRdb copy is limited to in-frame clones, with some not included. V, J and clone size are taken as reported in that table, and D and trimming were inferred from the DNA itself. This table has fewer than 120,000 clones, 65% to 80% appearing once. This clone has more than one count but fewer than ten. This TCR derives from a woman aged 55-69 years with acute or convalescent COVID-19. The sequenced sample was peripheral blood.

This chain's CDR3 is CASSVAEGRAQETQYF. CDR3 bases: TGTGCCAGCAGCGTAGCAGAAGGGAGGGCACAAGAGACCCAGTACTTC. The V call is TRBV9, the J call TRBJ2-5; 7 nucleotides line up with TRBD2. Germline CDR1 reads SGDLS; CDR2 reads YYNGEE. The CDR3 loop spans 16 amino acids. V lost 0 bases and J lost 2; bases outside the gene matches: 7. The whole variable domain, filled in from reference TRBV9 and TRBJ2-5, reads DSGVTQTPKHLITATGQRVTLRCSPRSGDLSVYWYQQSLDQGLQFLIQYYNGEERAKGNILERFSAQQFPDLHSELNLSSLELGDSALYFCASSVAEGRAQETQYFGPGTRLLVL.